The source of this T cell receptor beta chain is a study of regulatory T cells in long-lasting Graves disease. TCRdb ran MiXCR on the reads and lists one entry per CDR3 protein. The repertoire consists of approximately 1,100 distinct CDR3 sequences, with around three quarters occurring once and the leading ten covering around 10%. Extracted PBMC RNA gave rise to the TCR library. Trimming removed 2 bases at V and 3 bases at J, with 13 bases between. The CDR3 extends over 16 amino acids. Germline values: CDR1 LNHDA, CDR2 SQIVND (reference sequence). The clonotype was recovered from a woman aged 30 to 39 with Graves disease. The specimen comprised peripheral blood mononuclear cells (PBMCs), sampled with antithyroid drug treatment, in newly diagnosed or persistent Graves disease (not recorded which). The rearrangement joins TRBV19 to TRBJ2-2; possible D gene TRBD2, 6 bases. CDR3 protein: CASSILGGTDTGELFF. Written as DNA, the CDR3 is TGTGCCAGTAGTATACTTGGCGGGACCGACACCGGGGAGCTGTTTTTT.